A selection of T cell receptor beta chains follows, all from one sample in a study of metastatic and nonmetastatic thyroid tumors. TCRdb re-called the PCR reads with MiXCR. Here the sample spans around 27,000 clones, about 15% being singletons. The sequenced material came from blood. Receptor source: a female donor with papillary thyroid cancer or a benign thyroid nodule (not recorded which). Some clones in this sample may be carry-over from other donors' samples. Both conserved end residues are part of each CDR3. D genes are given only for firm matches. Expanded clones are given a class, and other clones once, few, many or no size at all.

NA	TRBJ2-7	TRBV10-2	NA	TGCGCCAGCAGTGAGTGGGGAGATCGGGGCGAGCAGTACTTC	CASSEWGDRGEQYF
many	TRBJ2-5	TRBV30	NA	TGTGCCTGGAGTGTAGGCTCGACCCAGTACTTC	CAWSVGSTQYF
many	TRBJ2-5	TRBV19	TRBD2	TGTGCCAGTAGTACGACTAGCGCCTGGGAAGAGACCCAGTACTTC	CASSTTSAWEETQYF
many	TRBJ2-3	TRBV5-1	NA	TGCGCCAGCAGCTTAAGTGGGCCTAGCACAGATACGCAGTATTTT	CASSLSGPSTDTQYF
many	TRBJ2-1	TRBV9	TRBD2	TGTGCCAGCAGCCTTACAACACTAGCGTCGGTTTACAATGAGCAGTTCTTC	CASSLTTLASVYNEQFF
many	TRBJ2-7	TRBV5-8	TRBD1	TGTGCCAGCAGCCCGTGGGACAGCCACCCCTACGAGCAGTACTTC	CASSPWDSHPYEQYF
many	TRBJ1-2	TRBV10-2	TRBD1	TGCGCCAGCGGGGACAGGGGAGAAACAAACTATGGCTACACCTTC	CASGDRGETNYGYTF
medium-sized	TRBJ1-1	TRBV20-1	TRBD1	TGCAGTGCGCCGAGCGGGGGGGGACAGGGCATCTCTGAAGCTTTCTTT	CSAPSGGGQGISEAFF
many	TRBJ2-1	TRBV27	NA	TGTGCCAGCAGGTCCAGGAGGAATGAGCAGTTCTTC	CASRSRRNEQFF
many	TRBJ2-5	TRBV30	NA	TGTGCCTGGAGTGTAAGTTTAGTGAGTTGGCAAGAGACCCAGTACTTC	CAWSVSLVSWQETQYF
NA	TRBJ2-1	TRBV20-1	NA	TGCAGTGCTGCCGATAGCTGGGGAAACTCCTACAATGAGCAGTTCTTC	CSAADSWGNSYNEQFF
medium-sized	TRBJ2-7	TRBV7-2	NA	TGTGCCAGCAGCTTCGGTGGCGGACACTACGAGCAGTACTTC	CASSFGGGHYEQYF
NA	TRBJ2-3	TRBV5-1	NA	TGCGCCAGCAGCGTAACAGGGTTTATCACAGATACGCAGTATTTT	CASSVTGFITDTQYF
once	TRBJ2-5	TRBV12-3/TRBV12-4	NA	TGTGCCAGCAGTCATGGAGGCGGGGAGACCCAGTACTTC	CASSHGGGETQYF
many	TRBJ2-2	TRBV7-2	NA	TGTGCCAGCAGCTTCAGCGCCAGGGGACTCGGGGAGCTGTTTTTT	CASSFSARGLGELFF
many	TRBJ1-1	TRBV27	NA	TGTGCCAGCAGTTTCCCGACAGCCGGGGTCACTGAAGCTTTCTTT	CASSFPTAGVTEAFF
many	TRBJ1-5	TRBV6-6	NA	TGTGCCAGCAGTTACTTGGGGGATCGCAATCAGCCCCAGCATTTT	CASSYLGDRNQPQHF
NA	TRBJ1-5	TRBV19	NA	TGTGCCAGTAGTATAGACCCCACAGGAGCGGGCAATCAGCCCCAGCATTTC	CASSIDPTGAGNQPQHF
medium-sized	TRBJ2-7	TRBV6-6	NA	TGTGCCAGCAGTTACGATAGTATCTACGAGCAGTACTTC	CASSYDSIYEQYF
NA	TRBJ2-7	TRBV25-1	TRBD1	TGTGGAGGGGTCCTTAGGACAGGGGCCGATGAGGAGCAGTACTTC	CGGVLRTGADEEQYF
NA	TRBJ1-2	TRBV7-8	NA	TGTGCCAGCAGCTTAGGTCCCGCCAGCCACTATGGCTACACCTTC	CASSLGPASHYGYTF
many	TRBJ2-1	TRBV27	TRBD2	TGTGCCAGCAGTTTATGGAGTAGCGGGAGCGATGAGCAGTTCTTC	CASSLWSSGSDEQFF
few	TRBJ2-7	TRBV6-1	NA	TGTGCCAGCAGTAGACAGACAGGCGAGAAGTACTTC	CASSRQTGEKYF
many	TRBJ1-2	TRBV7-9	NA	TGTGCCAGCAGTCGCGGGGGCGGGGATGGCTACACCTTC	CASSRGGGDGYTF
NA	TRBJ2-7	TRBV6-2/TRBV6-3	NA	TGTGCCAGCACCCTCTTCTATGGAAAGTTCTACGAGCAGTACTTC	CASTLFYGKFYEQYF
many	TRBJ2-1	TRBV28	TRBD2	TGTGCCAGCAGCGGGACTAGCGGGGGTAGGTCCTACAATGAGCAGTTCTTC	CASSGTSGGRSYNEQFF
NA	TRBJ1-5	TRBV20-1	NA	TGCAGTGCTACCAAAGGGGCTCAGCCCCAGCATTTT	CSATKGAQPQHF
medium-sized	TRBJ2-7	TRBV11-2	TRBD2	TGTGCCAGCAGCCTGGGACTAGCGGGACCATTCTACGAGCAGTACTTC	CASSLGLAGPFYEQYF
many	TRBJ1-2	TRBV6-1	NA	TGTGCCAGCAAGAAGGACGGCTCTTACTATGGCTACACCTTC	CASKKDGSYYGYTF
NA	TRBJ1-6	TRBV30	NA	TGTGCCTGGAGTGTAGGGGACACTTATAATTCACCCCTCCACTTT	CAWSVGDTYNSPLHF
few	TRBJ1-2	TRBV27	NA	TGTGCCAGCAGTTTGGGAGGGTATCCCTATGGCTACACCTTC	CASSLGGYPYGYTF
many	TRBJ2-4	TRBV20-1	TRBD2	TGCAGTGCGATCAAGGGAGCGGGAGGAGGAAACATTCAGTACTTC	CSAIKGAGGGNIQYF
many	TRBJ1-5	TRBV6-1	NA	TGTGCCAGCAGTGAAGCGCAAGTCAGGCGTAGCAATCAGCCCCAGCATTTT	CASSEAQVRRSNQPQHF
many	TRBJ1-5	TRBV2	NA	TGTGCCAGCAGTATTGTTGCCAATCAGCCCCAGCATTTT	CASSIVANQPQHF
many	TRBJ2-1	TRBV7-8	TRBD2	TGTGCCAGCAGCACCCGGACTAGCGGTTACAATGAGCAGTTCTTC	CASSTRTSGYNEQFF
medium-sized	TRBJ2-7	TRBV27	TRBD1	TGTGCCAGCAACGGGGGACAGGGAAGGCACGAGCAGTACTTC	CASNGGQGRHEQYF
few	TRBJ2-7	TRBV28	TRBD2	TGTGCCAGTGGACCGGGACTAGCGAATCCCGAGCAGTACTTC	CASGPGLANPEQYF
many	TRBJ2-5	TRBV7-9	NA	TGTGCCAGCAGCCCCGGACGAGAGACCCAGTACTTC	CASSPGRETQYF
NA	TRBJ2-3	TRBV20-1	NA	TGCAGTGCTCATGAGACCCGCACAGATACGCAGTATTTT	CSAHETRTDTQYF
many	TRBJ2-5	TRBV20-1	TRBD1	TGCAGTGCTAGAGATGTCATACAGGGGGAGACCCAGTACTTC	CSARDVIQGETQYF
medium-sized	TRBJ1-2	TRBV2	NA	TGTGCCAGCAGTGTACATTCTCGGAACGGCTATGGCTACACCTTC	CASSVHSRNGYGYTF
many	TRBJ1-2	TRBV28	TRBD1	TGTGCCAGCAGTTCAATTTGGGACAGTGCTAACTATGGCTACACCTTC	CASSSIWDSANYGYTF
many	TRBJ1-1	TRBV28	NA	TGTGCCAGCATCCAGGGGATGAACACTGAAGCTTTCTTT	CASIQGMNTEAFF
many	TRBJ2-1	TRBV10-3	TRBD2	TGTGCCATCAGTGAGCGGGGGGTTGGGGGGGGCAATGAGCAGTTCTTC	CAISERGVGGGNEQFF
medium-sized	TRBJ2-7	TRBV6-5	TRBD2	TGTGCCAGCAGTTACTCAACTAGCGGGGAGGGTCTCTACTTC	CASSYSTSGEGLYF
many	TRBJ2-7	TRBV5-6	TRBD1	TGTGCCAGCAGCCAAGGGACAGGGGGCATCGACGAGCAGTACTTC	CASSQGTGGIDEQYF
NA	TRBJ2-2	TRBV9	NA	TGTGCCAGCAGCGTAGGGCAGGTTAACACCGGGGAGCTGTTTTTT	CASSVGQVNTGELFF
NA	TRBJ1-6	TRBV28	NA	TGTGCCAGCAGCCCCAGGGGATATAATTCACCCCTCCACTTT	CASSPRGYNSPLHF
many	TRBJ1-1	TRBV7-2	NA	TGTGCCAGCAGCTTAAACAGGGCCATGAACACTGAAGCTTTCTTT	CASSLNRAMNTEAFF
many	TRBJ2-3	TRBV27	TRBD2	TGTGCCAGCGCGGGAGATAGGCAGTATTTT	CASAGDRQYF
medium-sized	TRBJ1-3	TRBV28	NA	TGTGCCAGCAGCCTGGGGGCGAGAAACACCATATATTTT	CASSLGARNTIYF
many	TRBJ1-2	TRBV7-9	NA	TGTGCCAGCAGCCAAAGTGCCGGGGGGCAGTATGGCTACACCTTC	CASSQSAGGQYGYTF
few	TRBJ2-2	TRBV6-4	TRBD2	TGTGCCAGCAGTGACTCTAGCGGGGGCGGGGAGCTGTTCTTT	CASSDSSGGGELFF
NA	TRBJ1-2	TRBV28	NA	TGTGCCAGCAGTTACAAGGGTGGCTACACCTTC	CASSYKGGYTF
many	TRBJ2-2	TRBV5-6	NA	TGTGCCAGCACCTTGGCCGGGGAGCTGTTTTTT	CASTLAGELFF
many	TRBJ2-2	TRBV6-1	NA	TGTGCCAGCTCAAAAGACAGGACGAACACCGGGGAGCTGTTTTTT	CASSKDRTNTGELFF
many	TRBJ2-7	TRBV27	NA	TGTGCCAGCAGTTGGGGGCAGGGAGCGTGGTACGAGCAGTACTTC	CASSWGQGAWYEQYF
many	TRBJ1-2	TRBV3-1	NA	TGTGCCAGCAGCCAAGGTACAGGGAGCGGCTACACCTTC	CASSQGTGSGYTF
medium-sized	TRBJ2-3	TRBV4-1	NA	TGCGCCAGCAGCCAAGGGTTGACTAGCACAGATACGCAGTATTTT	CASSQGLTSTDTQYF
many	TRBJ2-3	TRBV12-3/TRBV12-4	NA	TGTGCCAGCACTTCAAGGGTAGACACAGATACGCAGTATTTT	CASTSRVDTDTQYF